This T cell receptor (beta chain) was sequenced in a study of shared clonotypes between healthy human individuals. The CDR3 has 15 amino acids. CDR1 is MNHEY, CDR2 SMNVEV, per germline (reference sequence). The V gene lost 3 bases and the J gene lost 2 bases, with 11 bases spanning the gap. Terminally differentiated effector memory CD45RA+ cells were excluded from the naive CD8 cells, which were CD45RO-negative and positively selected for CCR7. The method was immunoSEQ multiplex PCR; TCRdb's version includes in-frame clones alone and lacks a portion of them. There are roughly 770,000 clones in the sample; approximately 96% occur only once, and less than 0.25% lies in the top ten.

The sample taken for sequencing was naive CD8+ T cells sorted from blood. The chain has TRBV27 and TRBJ1-5, with a possible D match to TRBD1 (6 bases). The sequence came from a man aged 30 to 39 in good health. In DNA, the CDR3 is TGTGCCAGCAGTTTGATCAGGGGAGGCAATCAGCCCCAGCATTTT. This sequence encodes CASSLIRGGNQPQHF.